This T cell receptor beta chain was observed in a study of blood T cells in healthy people across ages. A sample-barcoded 5' primer and a J-beta primer mix were used in a second PCR of roughly 7 to 12 cycles. TCRdb itself ran the 5' RACE reads through MiXCR, one entry per CDR3 protein. The sample lists hundreds of thousands of distinct CDR3 sequences, 53% occurring once. This CDR3 has 15 residues. Germline CDR1 and CDR2: ENHRY and SYGVKD. J gave up 2 bases and V 6 bases, and 10 bases lay outside the gene matches. Total RNA, at least 5.5 micrograms per sample, came from PBMCs. The chain couples TRBV10-3 to TRBJ2-7; 7 nucleotides line up with TRBD2. Material: blood. This sequence originates from a man aged 80 or over in good health. CDR3 sequence reads: CAISPVVGGTYEQYF. In nucleotides, the CDR3 is TGTGCCATCAGCCCTGTAGTGGGAGGGACCTACGAGCAGTACTTC.